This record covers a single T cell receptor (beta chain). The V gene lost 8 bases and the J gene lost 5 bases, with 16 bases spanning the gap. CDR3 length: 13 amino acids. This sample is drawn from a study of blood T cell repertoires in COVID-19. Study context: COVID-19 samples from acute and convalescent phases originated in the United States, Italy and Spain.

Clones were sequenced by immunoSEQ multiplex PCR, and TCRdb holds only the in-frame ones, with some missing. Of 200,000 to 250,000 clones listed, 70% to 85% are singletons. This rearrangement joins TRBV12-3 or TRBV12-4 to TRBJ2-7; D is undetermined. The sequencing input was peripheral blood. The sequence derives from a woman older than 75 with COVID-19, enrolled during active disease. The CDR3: CASSEWAVDEQYF. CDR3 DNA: TGTGCCAGCTCGGAATGGGCAGTCGACGAGCAGTACTTC.